This TCR beta chain was recovered during a study of CD8 T cells in Susac syndrome. Study results and limitations: The study recognized that its TCR sequencing and HLA analysis covered a relatively small number of individuals.

Note on this clonotype: The antigen remains unidentified.

Roughly 0.45 to 1 ug RNA was reverse transcribed with random hexamers. An immunoSEQ multiplex PCR amplified TCR beta CDR3 over 54 Vbeta and 13 Jbeta. One entry per CDR3 protein results from TCRdb running MiXCR on the immunoSEQ multiplex PCR reads. The sample comprises just over 150,000 distinct CDR3 sequences, 95% of which are singletons, and roughly 0.15% rests with the top ten. The length of the CDR3 is 14 residues. Looked up from germline, CDR1 is DFQATT and CDR2 is SNEGSKA (reference sequence). Trimming cost V 2 bases and J 3 bases, with 13 bases left between them. Through negative isolation, CD4+ and CD8+ T cells were obtained, while TEMRA cells were enriched using FACS.

The sequence was collected from a human donor with Susac syndrome. Sequencing used CD4+ T cells from PBMCs. The chain uses TRBV20-1 and TRBJ1-2; unclear D gene. CDR3 sequence (DNA): TGCAGTGCTAGAAGAAAGAGGGAGTACTATGGCTACACCTTC. This translates into CSARRKREYYGYTF.